The 5 T cell receptor beta chains below were found in one sample sequenced in a study of T-cell reconstitution after alpha-beta-depleted transplantation in children. Unique molecular identifiers were incorporated during preparation of the TCRbeta library. MiXCR was run by TCRdb on the PCR reads, yielding one entry per CDR3 protein. The sample consists of approximately 240,000 distinct CDR3 sequences, 9.7% of them appearing once. The sample in question was PBMCs from the stem cell graft donor, obtained from the stem cell graft. The origin of the receptors is a human donor who donated a stem cell graft to a child with SCID.

This clonotype was detected many times. The chain has TRBV18 and TRBJ2-5; D not certain. V dropped 5 bases and J dropped 3 bases, with 7 bases sitting between them. The V gene's germline CDR1 is KGHSH and CDR2 LQKENI. The CDR3 runs to 12 residues. In DNA form, the CDR3 reads TGTGCCAGCTCAGGCAGAGAAGAGACCCAGTACTTC. Its protein product is CASSGREETQYF.

This clonotype appeared a few times. This sequence joins TRBV6-2 or TRBV6-3 and TRBJ1-1, with D maybe TRBD1 (6 bases). V was clipped by 4 bases and J by 0 bases, with 12 bases between them. CDR3 length: 15 amino acids. Germline loops: CDR1 MNHEY, CDR2 SVGEGT. The CDR3: CASSWRQEMNTEAFF. CDR3 nucleotide sequence: TGTGCCAGCAGTTGGAGACAGGAGATGAACACTGAAGCTTTCTTT.

This clonotype was counted many times. V and J are TRBV12-3 or TRBV12-4 and TRBJ2-7; D gene ambiguous. V was trimmed by 3 bases and J by 1 base, leaving 7 bases between them. This CDR3 is 13 amino acids long. The CDR3 reads CASSFGRSYEQYF. The CDR3 region has the DNA TGTGCCAGCAGTTTTGGCAGGTCCTACGAGCAGTACTTC.

Ten or more counts support this clonotype. The chain couples TRBV5-4 to TRBJ2-3; D is unresolved. The CDR3 consists of 13 residues. Trimming pared 8 bases from V and 0 bases from J, leaving 10 bases between. Germline V gene data show CDR1 as SGHNT and CDR2 as YYREEE (reference sequence). The CDR3 here is CASQRSSTDTQYF. In DNA, the CDR3 is TGTGCCAGTCAGAGGTCTAGCACAGATACGCAGTATTTT.

This clonotype was seen repeatedly, ten times or more. The gene calls are TRBV11-2 and TRBJ1-1; a possible D gene is TRBD1 (5 bases). Germline-derived CDR1 and CDR2 are SGHAT and FQNNGV. Between the trimmed V and J ends, which lost 2 bases and 1 base, there was a span of 11 bases. The CDR3 consists of 15 residues. In DNA form, the CDR3 reads TGTGCCAGCAGCTTATGGGGGGTCGAGAACACTGAAGCTTTCTTT. Translated, it gives CASSLWGVENTEAFF.